The T cell receptor (beta chain) under discussion was sequenced for a study of blood T cell repertoires in COVID-19. Whole-study context: Sample material is recorded as cDNA or gDNA derived from T cells, B-cell-depleted T cells, or PBMCs.

V was cut by 3 bases and J by 4 bases, with 17 bases left in between. This CDR3 region has 15 residues. From germline, CDR1 is SGHRS and CDR2 YFSETQ. As originally analysed: Reference gene primers were amplified, and this amplification served to estimate nucleated cell counts. Data came from immunoSEQ multiplex PCR; TCRdb stores just in-frame clones and leaves some out. V, J and clone size reflect that table, while D and trimming were determined from the DNA. Counted here are 30,000 to 35,000 clones, about 72% occurring once; the ten biggest clones make up 7.4%. The clonotype was recovered from a woman in her fifties or sixties with acute or convalescent COVID-19. The V and J genes are TRBV5-1 and TRBJ2-7, with D perhaps matching TRBD1 (5 bases). The source material was peripheral blood. The CDR3 nucleotides read TGCGCCAGCAGCTGGACAACGTCAGGGCTGTACGAGCAGTACTTC. Residues: CASSWTTSGLYEQYF.